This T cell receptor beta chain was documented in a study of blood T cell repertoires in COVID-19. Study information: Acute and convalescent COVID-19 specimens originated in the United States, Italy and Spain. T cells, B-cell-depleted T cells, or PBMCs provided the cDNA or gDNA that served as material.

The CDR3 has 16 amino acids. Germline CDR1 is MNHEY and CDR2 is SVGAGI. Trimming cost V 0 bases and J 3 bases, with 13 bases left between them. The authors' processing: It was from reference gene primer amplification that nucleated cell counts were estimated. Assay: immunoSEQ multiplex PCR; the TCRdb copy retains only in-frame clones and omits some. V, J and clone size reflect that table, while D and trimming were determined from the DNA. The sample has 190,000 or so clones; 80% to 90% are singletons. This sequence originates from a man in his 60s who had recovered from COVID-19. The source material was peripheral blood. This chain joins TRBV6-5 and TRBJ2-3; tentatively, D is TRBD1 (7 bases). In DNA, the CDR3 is TGTGCCAGCAGTTACTCGGAGGAGGGGGCAACAGATACGCAGTATTTT. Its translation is CASSYSEEGATDTQYF.